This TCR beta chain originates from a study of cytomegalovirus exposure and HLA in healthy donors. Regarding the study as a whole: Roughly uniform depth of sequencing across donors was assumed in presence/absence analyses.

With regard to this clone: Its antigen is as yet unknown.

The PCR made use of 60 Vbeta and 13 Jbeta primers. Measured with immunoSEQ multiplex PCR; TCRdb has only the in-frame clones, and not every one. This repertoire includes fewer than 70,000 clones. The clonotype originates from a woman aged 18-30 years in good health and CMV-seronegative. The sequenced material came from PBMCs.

CDR3 nucleotides: TGTGCCAGCAGTGAATCTAGAGGTCGGGGGACTAATCAGCCCCAGCATTTT. It yields the protein CASSESRGRGTNQPQHF. The chain couples TRBV25-1 to TRBJ1-5, with a tentative D call TRBD1 (5 bases). The CDR3 has 17 residues. Germline V gene data show CDR1 as MGHDK and CDR2 as SYGVNS. V lost 1 base and J lost 4, with 17 bases in between.